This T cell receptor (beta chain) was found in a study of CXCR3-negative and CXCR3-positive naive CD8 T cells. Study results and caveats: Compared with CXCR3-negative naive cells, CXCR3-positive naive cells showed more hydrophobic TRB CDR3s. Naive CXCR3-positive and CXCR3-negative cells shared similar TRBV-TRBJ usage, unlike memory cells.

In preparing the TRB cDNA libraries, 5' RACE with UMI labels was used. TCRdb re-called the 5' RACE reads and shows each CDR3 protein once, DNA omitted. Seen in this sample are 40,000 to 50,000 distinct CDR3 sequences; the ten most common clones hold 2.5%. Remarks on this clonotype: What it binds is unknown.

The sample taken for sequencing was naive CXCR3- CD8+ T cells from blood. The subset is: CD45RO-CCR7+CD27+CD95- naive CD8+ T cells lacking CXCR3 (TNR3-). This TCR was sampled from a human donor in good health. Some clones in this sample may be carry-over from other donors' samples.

CDR3 sequence: CASIAGGNYEQYF. The rearrangement links TRBV6-5 to TRBJ2-7; TCRdb calls TRBD1, which cannot be checked without DNA. Germline-derived CDR1 and CDR2 are MNHEY and SVGAGI. The CDR3 is 13 residues long.